This T cell receptor beta chain appears in the sequencing data of a study of shared T cell receptors in the human thymus. The data were produced by immunoSEQ multiplex PCR, yet TCRdb's version contains in-frame clones alone and is incomplete. The table includes 450,000 to 650,000 clones, 75% to 85% detected once. Germline assignment: CDR1 MNHNS and CDR2 SASEGT. CDR3 size: 13 residues. The V and J ends lost 5 bases and 5 bases, in that order; junction bases with no gene match: 5. This sample also appeared in a second study, on human thymus T cells. That work adds: Corrective cardiac surgery supplied the resected thymus tissue. Among unrelated individuals, related research reported thymic repertoires that overlapped highly.

Sequenced sample: thymocytes. The V and J genes are TRBV6-1 and TRBJ2-7; TRBD1 aligns across 8 bases. This TCR derives from a boy under two years old with a congenital heart defect. As DNA, the CDR3 is TGTGCCAGCAGTAAGGACAGGGCAAACGAGCAGTACTTC. It codes for CASSKDRANEQYF.